This entry features one TCR beta chain sequence. The source of the sample is a study of blood T cell repertoires in COVID-19. Study summary: COVID-19 samples, acute and convalescent, were from the United States, Italy and Spain. The cDNA or gDNA used as material had been derived from T cells, B-cell-depleted T cells, or PBMCs.

CDR1 and CDR2 from the germline V gene are MNHNY and SVGAGI (reference sequence). This CDR3 has 17 amino acids. The ends were cut back, 5 bases at V and 6 bases at J, with 23 bases in the middle. Original methodology: Amplification of reference gene primers was used by the study to estimate nucleated cell counts. TCRdb's table, derived via immunoSEQ multiplex PCR, lists solely in-frame clones and lacks some. D and trimming come from the DNA, and the V and J calls and clone size come from that table. The sample lists over 130,000 clones; about 91% were seen once. The clonotype originates from a human donor in a cohort sampled during active COVID-19. The V and J genes are TRBV6-6 and TRBJ1-5; no definite D call. The sample consisted of peripheral blood. CDR3 region: CASSPRLTGRRTQPQHF. CDR3 in DNA: TGTGCCAGCAGTCCTAGACTTACGGGGAGGAGGACTCAGCCCCAGCATTTT.